Included here is one T cell receptor beta chain sequence, with context. V was shortened by 0 bases and J by 5 bases, with 11 bases between the two germline ends. Germline CDR1 SNHLY, CDR2 FYNNEI. This CDR3 has 15 amino acids. Per the original methods: Researchers report that nucleated cell counts were estimated from reference gene primer amplification. The assay was immunoSEQ multiplex PCR, and TCRdb's table has in-frame clones only and misses some. Clone size and the V and J calls come from that table; the DNA yielded D and trimming. The sample carries around 59,000 clones, around 85% recorded once. This sample stems from a study of blood T cell repertoires in COVID-19. Study overall: Acute and convalescent COVID-19 specimens originated in the United States, Italy and Spain. T cells, B-cell-depleted T cells, or PBMCs provided the cDNA or gDNA that served as material.

The sequenced material came from peripheral blood. The V gene is TRBV2, the J gene TRBJ2-1; a possible D gene is TRBD1 (6 bases). The sequence was obtained from a human donor in a cohort sampled during active COVID-19. CDR3 region: CASSEALWDNNEQFF. In DNA form, the CDR3 reads TGTGCCAGCAGTGAAGCGCTTTGGGACAACAATGAGCAGTTCTTC.